The 26 T cell receptor beta chains below come from one sample, sequenced in a study of shared clonotypes between healthy human individuals. Sequenced by immunoSEQ multiplex PCR; TCRdb stores in-frame clones only, minus some. The sample consists of about 700,000 clones, 74% of them appearing once. The sample comprised memory CD4+ T cells sorted from blood. Stated subset: CD45RA-negative fraction. The receptors were sampled from a woman in her twenties or thirties in good health.

J is TRBJ1-1 and V is TRBV30; 7 bases agree with TRBD1. CDR3 length equals 12 residues. CDR1 GTSNPN and CDR2 SVGIG come from the germline V gene (reference sequence). With 4 bases clipped from V and 4 bases from J, the junction kept 3 bases outside the gene matches. CDR3 region: CAWKGQVTEAFF. The CDR3 DNA is TGTGCCTGGAAAGGACAGGTCACTGAAGCTTTCTTT.

J is TRBJ1-4 and V is TRBV18, with D possibly being TRBD1 (6 bases). Trimming stripped 4 bases from V and 8 bases from J, with 8 bases between. Germline assignment: CDR1 KGHSH and CDR2 LQKENI. The CDR3 is 12 residues long. CDR3 sequence reads: CASSQTGEKLFF. CDR3 DNA: TGTGCCAGCTCACAAACAGGGGAAAAACTGTTTTTT.

The V and J genes are TRBV5-1 and TRBJ2-1; 9 bases agree with TRBD2. Looked up from germline, CDR1 is SGHRS and CDR2 is YFSETQ. Trimming took 4 bases from V and 2 from J; bases not matched to a gene: 10. The CDR3 consists of 17 residues. The CDR3 region has the DNA TGCGCCAGCAGCGGGGGGTTAGCGGGAGTCCCCTACAATGAGCAGTTCTTC. Residues: CASSGGLAGVPYNEQFF.

This rearrangement joins TRBV7-8 to TRBJ1-1; 8 nucleotides line up with TRBD1. Looked up from germline, CDR1 is SGHVS and CDR2 is FQNEAQ. V lost 2 bases, J lost 5 bases, and 7 bases stayed unmatched. This CDR3 is built from 15 residues. The CDR3 reads CASSLQGAVKTEAFF. CDR3 sequence (DNA): TGTGCCAGCAGCTTACAGGGGGCCGTTAAGACTGAAGCTTTCTTT.

The rearrangement uses TRBV15 and TRBJ1-4, with 9 bases aligning to TRBD1. The CDR3 sequence is 16 residues long. Germline V gene lookup returns CDR1 LNHNV and CDR2 YYDKDF (reference sequence). V was clipped by 1 base and J by 8 bases; unmatched bases: 8. The CDR3 nucleotides are TGTGCCACCAGCAGAGCCAGTGGGACAGGGATGGAAAAACTGTTTTTT. Protein product: CATSRASGTGMEKLFF.

The chain combines TRBV27 with TRBJ2-3, with 10 bases fitting TRBD2. The CDR3 covers 18 residues. In germline, CDR1 is MNHEY, CDR2 SMNVEV (reference sequence). Trimming at V came to 4 bases and at J to 5 bases, leaving 15 bases not matched to a gene. DNA of the CDR3: TGTGCCAGCAGTTCCAAGGGACTAGCGAGAAGGGATCGAGATACGCAGTATTTT. Amino acid sequence: CASSSKGLARRDRDTQYF.

This clone appeared a few times. V is TRBV29-1 and J is TRBJ2-2, with unresolved D. The CDR3 is 14 residues long. Germline values: CDR1 SQVTM, CDR2 ANQGSEA. Trimming removed 2 bases at V and 2 bases at J, with 9 bases between. The CDR3 loop reads CSVESPSNTGELFF. In DNA form, the CDR3 reads TGCAGCGTTGAATCGCCATCAAACACCGGGGAGCTGTTTTTT.

The J gene is TRBJ2-7, the V gene TRBV7-8; no clear D gene. Per the germline V gene, CDR1 is SGHVS and CDR2 is FQNEAQ. The V end lost 0 bases, the J end lost 2 bases, and 14 bases lay between the germline ends. The CDR3 spans 16 residues. As DNA, the CDR3 is TGTGCCAGCAGCTTAGCGCGCACCACACCGCCCTACGAGCAGTACTTC. Protein: CASSLARTTPPYEQYF. The whole variable domain, filled in from reference TRBV7-8 and TRBJ2-7, reads GAGVSQSPRYKVAKRGQDVALRCDPISGHVSLFWYQQALGQGPEFLTYFQNEAQLDKSGLPSDRFFAERPEGSVSTLKIQRTQQEDSAVYLCASSLARTTPPYEQYFGPGTRLTVT.

This chain links TRBV28 with TRBJ2-1; 11 bases are shared with TRBD2. Germline V gives CDR1 MDHEN, CDR2 SYDVKM. The CDR3 totals 16 residues. V was pared by 6 bases and J by 10 bases, with 14 bases of the junction left unmatched. CDR3 residues: CASSAPLSGRAWEQFF. Here the CDR3 DNA reads TGTGCCAGCAGCGCCCCCCTTAGCGGGAGGGCGTGGGAGCAGTTCTTC.

This rearrangement joins TRBV6-1 to TRBJ2-7; possibly TRBD1 for D (6 bases). With 2 bases removed from V and 11 bases from J, the gap between germline ends came to 13 bases. The CDR3 sequence is 12 residues long. Germline loops: CDR1 MNHNS, CDR2 SASEGT. The CDR3 bases are TGTGCCAGCAGTGAAAGGACAGCTATAAAGTACTTC. Translation gives CASSERTAIKYF.

The chain recombines TRBV10-3 with TRBJ1-2; 7 bases align to TRBD1. This CDR3 has 17 residues. Germline loops: CDR1 ENHRY, CDR2 SYGVKD. The V gene end was trimmed by 7 bases and the J gene end by 0 bases; junction bases not matched to a gene: 14. DNA of the CDR3: TGTGCCATCAAAAGCGTTACAGGGGAATATACTAACTATGGCTACACCTTC. As protein: CAIKSVTGEYTNYGYTF.

The V and J genes are TRBV6-6 and TRBJ2-1; 15 bases match TRBD2. Germline V gene data show CDR1 as MNHNY and CDR2 as SVGAGI (reference sequence). The CDR3 consists of 14 residues. The V gene end was trimmed by 7 bases and the J gene end by 7 bases; junction bases not matched to a gene: 2. The CDR3 coding sequence is TGTGCCAGCACAGGGACTAGCGGGAGGAATGAGCAGTTCTTC. This translates into CASTGTSGRNEQFF.

The rearrangement joins TRBV18 to TRBJ2-6; 7 bases fit TRBD1. Trimming cost V 3 bases and J 0 bases; bases outside gene matches: 8. This CDR3 is built from 18 residues. Germline-derived CDR1 and CDR2 are KGHSH and LQKENI. The CDR3 DNA sequence: TGTGCCAGCTCACCTGTAGGGACAGCCAGCTCTGGGGCCAACGTCCTGACTTTC. Encoded protein: CASSPVGTASSGANVLTF.

This chain connects TRBV11-3 to TRBJ2-5; 8 nucleotides match TRBD2. The V and J ends lost 3 bases and 1 base, in that order; junction bases with no gene match: 16. Germline V lookup: CDR1 SGHNT, CDR2 YENEEA. CDR3 length equals 19 residues. The CDR3 sequence: CASSFGFPGTSILQETQYF. The CDR3 DNA sequence: TGTGCCAGCAGCTTTGGTTTCCCCGGGACTAGTATACTCCAAGAGACCCAGTACTTC.

Here the CDR3 DNA reads TGTGCCAGCAGCTTAAAACTCCTCCCGGTCTACGAGCAGTACTTC. The encoded protein is CASSLKLLPVYEQYF. J is TRBJ2-7 and V is TRBV7-2; no clear D. Germline lookup yields CDR1 SGHTA and CDR2 FQGNSA. Trimming shortened V by 2 bases and J by 3 bases, and 14 bases separated the two germline ends. The CDR3 extends over 15 amino acids.

The V and J genes are TRBV9 and TRBJ2-1, with a possible D match to TRBD2 (6 bases). V lost 6 bases and J 9 bases, leaving 13 bases between the germline ends. The CDR3 has 12 amino acids. Germline loops: CDR1 SGDLS, CDR2 YYNGEE. The CDR3 DNA sequence: TGTGCCAGCAACTCACTCGGGAGTGAGCAGTTCTTC. Its protein product is CASNSLGSEQFF.

At least ten counts were recorded for this clone. The chain couples TRBV5-6 to TRBJ1-2, with TRBD1 matching over 7 bases. CDR3 length equals 17 residues. Germline CDR1 reads SGHDT; CDR2 reads YYEEEE. With 4 bases clipped from V and 5 bases from J, the junction kept 17 bases outside the gene matches. The CDR3 DNA sequence: TGTGCCAGCAGCATAGGGGCTGGTAGGGGGCAGTTTTATGGCTACACCTTC. This gives the protein CASSIGAGRGQFYGYTF.

The chain has TRBV28 and TRBJ1-1; TRBD1 aligns across 8 bases. Looked up from germline, CDR1 is MDHEN and CDR2 is SYDVKM. The CDR3 has 15 amino acids. The V and J ends lost 3 bases and 7 bases, in that order; junction bases with no gene match: 10. For the CDR3, the DNA is TGTGCCAGCAGTTTGTCCGGGACAGGAGGTATTGAAGCTTTCTTT. Translated: CASSLSGTGGIEAFF.

A remark on this clone: This specimen includes other DNA sequences encoding the same CDR3. The chain has TRBV5-1 and TRBJ2-3, with D maybe TRBD1 (6 bases). Germline CDR1 and CDR2: SGHRS and YFSETQ. V was trimmed by 4 bases and J by 3 bases, leaving 12 bases between them. CDR3 length equals 14 residues. The CDR3 DNA sequence: TGCGCCAGCAGCCCCGGGACACTAACAGATACGCAGTATTTT. This codes for CASSPGTLTDTQYF.

Here the CDR3 DNA reads TGCGCCAGCAGCTTGGGCGGGAGGCAAGACACAGATACGCAGTATTTT. Its protein is CASSLGGRQDTDTQYF. V is TRBV5-1 and J is TRBJ2-3; 8 positions agree with TRBD2. From germline, CDR1 is SGHRS and CDR2 YFSETQ. Trimming took 0 bases from V and 2 from J; bases not matched to a gene: 5. This CDR3 contains 16 residues.

The J gene is TRBJ2-5, the V gene TRBV27, with 9 bases aligning to TRBD1. Looked up from germline, CDR1 is MNHEY and CDR2 is SMNVEV (reference sequence). The length of the CDR3 is 15 residues. The J segment lost 6 bases and the V segment lost 2 bases, leaving 7 bases of the junction unmatched. For the CDR3, the DNA is TGTGCCAGCAGTTTAGGGGACAGGGCTGTAAAGACCCAGTACTTC. The encoded protein is CASSLGDRAVKTQYF.

Comment on this clone: The junction differs from germline at one of its ends, possibly a read error. The chain joins TRBV6-1 to TRBJ2-1; 12 nucleotides agree with TRBD2. The CDR3 is made up of 15 amino acids. CDR1 and CDR2 from the germline V gene are MNHNS and SASEGT. The CDR3 nucleotides are TGTGCCAGCAGGGAAGGGACTAGCGGGCACAATGAGCAGTTCTTC. Amino acids: CASREGTSGHNEQFF.

This clone was counted between two and nine times. The V and J genes are TRBV4-1 and TRBJ2-3; 9 nucleotides align to TRBD2. J gave up 5 bases and V 1 base, and 7 bases lay outside the gene matches. CDR1 MGHRA and CDR2 YSYEKL come from the germline V gene. There are 16 residues in the CDR3. The CDR3, as DNA: TGCGCCAGCAGCCAAGGCAATAGCGGGAGTCGAGATACGCAGTATTTT. It translates to CASSQGNSGSRDTQYF.

This chain joins TRBV18 and TRBJ2-1, with 7 nucleotides matching TRBD2. Germline CDR1 reads KGHSH; CDR2 reads LQKENI. V was clipped by 6 bases and J by 5 bases; unmatched bases: 13. The CDR3 length is 16 residues. The CDR3 DNA is TGTGCCAGCTCCCTGTCTGTACCTAGCGGAAACAATGAGCAGTTCTTC. Its protein is CASSLSVPSGNNEQFF.

This clone came up once. This rearrangement joins TRBV5-1 to TRBJ2-2; D is uncertain. Germline V gene sequence: CDR1 SGHRS, CDR2 YFSETQ. Trimming cost V 0 bases and J 5 bases, with 17 bases left between them. This CDR3 comprises 17 residues. The CDR3 DNA sequence: TGCGCCAGCAGCTTGGAATTTCAGCCCTCGAGAACCGGGGAGCTGTTTTTT. This translates into CASSLEFQPSRTGELFF.

This clone was counted a single time. This CDR3 is also generated by other DNA sequences in the sample. V usage is TRBV28 and J usage is TRBJ2-1; D is unresolved. Trimming cost V 2 bases and J 7 bases, with 3 bases left between them. Looked up from germline, CDR1 is MDHEN and CDR2 is SYDVKM. The CDR3 runs to 11 residues. The CDR3 DNA reads TGTGCCAGCAGTTTAATTAATGAGCAGTTCTTC. Translated, it gives CASSLINEQFF.